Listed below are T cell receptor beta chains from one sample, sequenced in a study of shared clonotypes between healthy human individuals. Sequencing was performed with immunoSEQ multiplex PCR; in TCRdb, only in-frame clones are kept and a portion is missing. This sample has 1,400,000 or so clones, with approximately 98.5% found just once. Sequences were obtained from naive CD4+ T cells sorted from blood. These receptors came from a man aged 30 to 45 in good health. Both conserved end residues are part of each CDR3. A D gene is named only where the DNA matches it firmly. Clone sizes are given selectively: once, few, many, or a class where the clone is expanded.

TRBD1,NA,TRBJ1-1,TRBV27,TGTGCCAGCAGTCCAGGACAGGGGGGGTGGGCTGAAGCTTTCTTT,CASSPGQGGWAEAFF
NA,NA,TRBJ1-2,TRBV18,TGTGCCAGCTCACCAAGTCTCCCAAACTATGGCTACACCTTC,CASSPSLPNYGYTF
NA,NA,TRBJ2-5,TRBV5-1,TGCGCCAGCAGCTTGGGAATTCAAGAGACCCAGTACTTC,CASSLGIQETQYF
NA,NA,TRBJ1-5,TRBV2,TGTGCCAGCAGTGACAGGCAAAACCAGCCCCAGCATTTT,CASSDRQNQPQHF
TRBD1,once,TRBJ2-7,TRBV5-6,TGTGCCAGCAGCCGTGGGACAGGGAGGTCCGTAAACTACGAGCAGTACTTC,CASSRGTGRSVNYEQYF
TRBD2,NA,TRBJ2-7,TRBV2,TGTGCCAGCAGACCGACTAGCGGGAGCTCAGTGTACGAGCAGTACTTC,CASRPTSGSSVYEQYF
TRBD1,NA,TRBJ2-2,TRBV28,TGTGCCAGCAGTTCTACCGGGACAGGTGACGGGGAGCTGTTTTTT,CASSSTGTGDGELFF
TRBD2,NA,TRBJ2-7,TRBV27,TGTGCCAGCAGTTTGGGCGGGAGTATGGCCTCCTACGAGCAGTACTTC,CASSLGGSMASYEQYF
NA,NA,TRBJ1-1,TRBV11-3,TGTGCCAGCAGCTTAGATGGGCAGGGAGGCACTGAAGCTTTCTTT,CASSLDGQGGTEAFF
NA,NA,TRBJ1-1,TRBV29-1,TGCAGCGTTCGCCCTAAGAACACTGAAGCTTTCTTT,CSVRPKNTEAFF
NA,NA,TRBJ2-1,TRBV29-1,TGCAGCGTTGAAAAGGGCTCAGGGTTGGGAAATGAGCAGTTCTTC,CSVEKGSGLGNEQFF
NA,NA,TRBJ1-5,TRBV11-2,TGTGCCAGCAGCTTAAACTCAGTGACAGGAGGTAATCAGCCCCAGCATTTT,CASSLNSVTGGNQPQHF
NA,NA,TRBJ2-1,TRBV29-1,TGCAGCGTTGAATCTTTACTCCTCTACAATGAGCAGTTCTTC,CSVESLLLYNEQFF
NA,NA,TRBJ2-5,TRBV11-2,TGTGCCAGCAGCCAGGATAGAGAGACCCAGTACTTC,CASSQDRETQYF
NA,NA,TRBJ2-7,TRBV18,TGTGCCAGCTCCCCAAACACCGGGCTTAGCTCCTACGAGCAGTACTTC,CASSPNTGLSSYEQYF
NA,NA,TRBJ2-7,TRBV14,TGTGCCAGCAGTCCAACCACCGGGGCGGTTCCCTACGAGCAGTACTTC,CASSPTTGAVPYEQYF
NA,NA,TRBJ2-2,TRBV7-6,TGTGCCAGCAGCTTTCTCTCTCCGGGGGCGAACACCGGGGAGCTGTTTTTT,CASSFLSPGANTGELFF
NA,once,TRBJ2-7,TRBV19,TGTGCCAGTAGTGGGCAGACAGTTTCCAGCTCCTACGAGCAGTACTTC,CASSGQTVSSSYEQYF
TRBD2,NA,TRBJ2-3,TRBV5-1,TGCGCCAGCAGCTTACCCATAGCGGGGGGCACAGATACGCAGTATTTT,CASSLPIAGGTDTQYF
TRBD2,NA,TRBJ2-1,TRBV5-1,TGCGCCAGCAGCTTGGACCCCGGGACTAGCGGGAGAGCCTACAATGAGCAGTTCTTC,CASSLDPGTSGRAYNEQFF
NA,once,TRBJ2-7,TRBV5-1,TGCGCCAGCAGCATCAAACAGCCTTACGAGCAGTACTTC,CASSIKQPYEQYF
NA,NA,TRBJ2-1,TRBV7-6,TGTGCCAGCAGCTTACGTCAGGGACTGTCCTACAATGAGCAGTTCTTC,CASSLRQGLSYNEQFF
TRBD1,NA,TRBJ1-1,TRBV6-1,TGTGCCAGCAGTGTACAGGGGGCTGGCACTGAAGCTTTCTTT,CASSVQGAGTEAFF
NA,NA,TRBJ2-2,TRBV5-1,TGCGCCAGCAGCTCTAACTACCCCGGGCCCGGGGAGCTGTTTTTT,CASSSNYPGPGELFF
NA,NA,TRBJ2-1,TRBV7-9,TGTGCCAGCAGCTTAGGCGCGCACGACAATGAGCAGTTCTTC,CASSLGAHDNEQFF
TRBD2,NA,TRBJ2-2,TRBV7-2,TGTGCCAGCAGCTTCGGGACTAGTGACACCGGGGAGCTGTTTTTT,CASSFGTSDTGELFF
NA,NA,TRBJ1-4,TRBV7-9,TGTGCCAGCAGCTTACAGGCGGGAAAGGGGAATGAAAAACTGTTTTTT,CASSLQAGKGNEKLFF
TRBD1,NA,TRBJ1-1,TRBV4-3,TGCGCCAGCAGCCAAGATCGGGCAGGGGGCTTGATGAACACTGAAGCTTTCTTT,CASSQDRAGGLMNTEAFF
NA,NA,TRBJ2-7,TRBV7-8,TGTGCCAGCAGCTTACGGGGTAGCGACAACTCCTACGAGCAGTACTTC,CASSLRGSDNSYEQYF
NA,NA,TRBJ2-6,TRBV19,TGTGCCAGCCGAATCTCCGGGGCCAACGTCCTGACTTTC,CASRISGANVLTF
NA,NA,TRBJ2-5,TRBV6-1,TGTGCCAGCAGGAGATCATGGGAGACCCAGTACTTC,CASRRSWETQYF
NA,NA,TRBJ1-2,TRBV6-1,TGTGCCAGCAGTCTGATTTCGGGGCAGGGCGGCTACACCTTC,CASSLISGQGGYTF
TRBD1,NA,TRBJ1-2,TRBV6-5,TGTGCCAGCAGACGACAGGGTACGGGGGGCTACACCTTC,CASRRQGTGGYTF
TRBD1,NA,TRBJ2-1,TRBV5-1,TGCGCCAGCAGCTCGACAGGGGGATCCTACAATGAGCAGTTCTTC,CASSSTGGSYNEQFF
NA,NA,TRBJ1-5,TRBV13,TGTGCCAGCAGCTCGGACAAATATCAGCCCCAGCATTTT,CASSSDKYQPQHF
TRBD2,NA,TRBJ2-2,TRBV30,TGTGCCTGGAGTAAGTTAGCGGGAGCTAACGGGGAGCTGTTTTTT,CAWSKLAGANGELFF
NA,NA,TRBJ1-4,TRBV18,TGTGCCAGCTCACCAGCGTCTCTCTCCCCGCGAGAAAAACTGTTTTTT,CASSPASLSPREKLFF
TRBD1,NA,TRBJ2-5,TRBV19,TGTGCCAGTAGGGACCCGGGACAGGGACGGTCGGAGACCCAGTACTTC,CASRDPGQGRSETQYF
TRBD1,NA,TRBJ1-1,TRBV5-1,TGCGCCAGCAGCTCTAACAGGGGTCCCCGTGAAGCTTTCTTT,CASSSNRGPREAFF
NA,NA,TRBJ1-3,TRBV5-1,TGCGCCAGCAGCTTGGCCAGGCAGGCGAACTCTGGAAACACCATATATTTT,CASSLARQANSGNTIYF
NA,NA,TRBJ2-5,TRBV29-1,TGCAGCGCGCACCTTGGCGGGGAGACCCAGTACTTC,CSAHLGGETQYF
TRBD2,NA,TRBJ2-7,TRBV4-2,TGTGCCAGCAGCCAAGAAGGGGCGGGGGGCCCCTACGAGCAGTACTTC,CASSQEGAGGPYEQYF
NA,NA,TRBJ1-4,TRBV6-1,TGTGCCAGCAGTGACCTCCTGCCGGATCGACAACTGTTTTTT,CASSDLLPDRQLFF
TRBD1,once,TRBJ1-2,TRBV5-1,TGCGCCAGCAGCTTGGGACAGGGAAACTATGGCTACACCTTC,CASSLGQGNYGYTF
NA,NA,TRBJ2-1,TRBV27,TGTGCCAGCAGTTTTCGGCTATACAATGAGCAGTTCTTC,CASSFRLYNEQFF
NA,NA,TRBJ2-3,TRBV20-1,TGCAGTGCTAGAAGACGAGATACGCAGTATTTT,CSARRRDTQYF
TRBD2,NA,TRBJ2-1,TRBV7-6,TGTGCCAGCAGCTCCATAGCGGGAGGGGGGGATGAGCAGTTCTTC,CASSSIAGGGDEQFF
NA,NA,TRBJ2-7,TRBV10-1,TGCGCCAGCAGTGAATCGAGCGGAGAGCAGTACTTC,CASSESSGEQYF